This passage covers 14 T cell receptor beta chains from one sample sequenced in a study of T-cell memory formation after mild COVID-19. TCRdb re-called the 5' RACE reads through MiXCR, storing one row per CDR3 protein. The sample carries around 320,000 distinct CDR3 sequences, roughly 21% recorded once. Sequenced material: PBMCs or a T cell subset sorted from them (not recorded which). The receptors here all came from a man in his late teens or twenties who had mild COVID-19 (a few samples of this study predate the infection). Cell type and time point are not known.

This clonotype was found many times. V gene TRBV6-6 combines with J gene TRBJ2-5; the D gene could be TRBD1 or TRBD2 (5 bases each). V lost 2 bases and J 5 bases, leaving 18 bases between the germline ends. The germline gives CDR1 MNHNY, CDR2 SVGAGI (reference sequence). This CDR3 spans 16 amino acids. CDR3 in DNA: TGTGCCAGCAGTTACCCCTTCGGGGTGGGGCTTGAGACCCAGTACTTC. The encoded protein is CASSYPFGVGLETQYF.

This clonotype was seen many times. The CDR3, as DNA: TGTGCCAGCGGCTTTGGCAGGACAACTGAAGCTTTCTTT. Amino acids: CASGFGRTTEAFF. The J gene is TRBJ1-1, the V gene TRBV3-1; D might be TRBD1 (5 bases). This CDR3 is 13 amino acids long. Germline V gene lookup returns CDR1 LGHDT and CDR2 YNNKEL (reference sequence). V was clipped by 8 bases and J by 5 bases, with 15 bases between them. The full variable domain, with the rest looked up from reference TRBV3-1 and TRBJ1-1, is DTAVSQTPKYLVTQMGNDKSIKCEQNLGHDTMYWYKQDSKKFLKIMFSYNNKELIINETVPNRFSPKSPDKAHLNLHINSLELGDSAVYFCASGFGRTTEAFFGQGTRLTVV.

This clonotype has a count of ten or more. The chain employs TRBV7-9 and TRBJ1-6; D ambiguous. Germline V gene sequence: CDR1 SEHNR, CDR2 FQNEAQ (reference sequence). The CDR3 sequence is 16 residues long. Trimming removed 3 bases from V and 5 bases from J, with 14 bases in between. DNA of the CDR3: TGTGCCAGCAGCTTCGGACTAGCAGGCAATAATTCACCCCTCCACTTT. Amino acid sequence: CASSFGLAGNNSPLHF.

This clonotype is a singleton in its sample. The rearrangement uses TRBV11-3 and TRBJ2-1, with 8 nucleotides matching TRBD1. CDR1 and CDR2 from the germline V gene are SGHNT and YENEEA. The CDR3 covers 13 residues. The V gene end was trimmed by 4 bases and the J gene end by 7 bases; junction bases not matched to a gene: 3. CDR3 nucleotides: TGTGCCAGCAGCTCCCGGACAGGGAATGAGCAGTTCTTC. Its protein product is CASSSRTGNEQFF.

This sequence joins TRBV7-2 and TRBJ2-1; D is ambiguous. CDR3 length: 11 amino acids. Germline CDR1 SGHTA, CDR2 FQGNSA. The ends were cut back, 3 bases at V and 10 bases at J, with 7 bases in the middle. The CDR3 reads CASSFLYEQFF. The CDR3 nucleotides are TGTGCCAGCAGCTTTCTGTACGAGCAGTTCTTC.

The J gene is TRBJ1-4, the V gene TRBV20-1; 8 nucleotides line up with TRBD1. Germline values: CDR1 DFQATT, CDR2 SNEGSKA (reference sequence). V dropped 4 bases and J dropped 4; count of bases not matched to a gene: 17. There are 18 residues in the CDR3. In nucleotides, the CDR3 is TGCAGTGCTATAATCGGACAGGGTGTATACGCTGTTAATGAAAAACTGTTTTTT. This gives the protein CSAIIGQGVYAVNEKLFF.

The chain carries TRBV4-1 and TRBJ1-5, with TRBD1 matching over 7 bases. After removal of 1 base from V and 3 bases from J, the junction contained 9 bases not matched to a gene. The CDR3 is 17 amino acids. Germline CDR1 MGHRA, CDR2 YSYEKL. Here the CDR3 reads CASSQALEGADNQPQHF. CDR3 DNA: TGCGCCAGCAGCCAAGCCTTAGAGGGGGCGGACAATCAGCCCCAGCATTTT.

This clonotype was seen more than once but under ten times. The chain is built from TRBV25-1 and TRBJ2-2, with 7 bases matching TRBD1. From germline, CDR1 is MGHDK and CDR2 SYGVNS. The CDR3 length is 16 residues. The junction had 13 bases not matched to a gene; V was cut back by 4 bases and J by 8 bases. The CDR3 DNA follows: TGTGCCAGCAGTGGAAGACAGGGAACCCACGCGGGGGAGCTGTTTTTT. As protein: CASSGRQGTHAGELFF.

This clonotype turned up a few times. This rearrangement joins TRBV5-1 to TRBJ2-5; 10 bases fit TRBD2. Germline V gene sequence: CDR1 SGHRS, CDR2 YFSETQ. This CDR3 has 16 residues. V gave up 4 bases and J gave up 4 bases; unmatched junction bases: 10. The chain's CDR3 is CASSVGTSALSETQYF. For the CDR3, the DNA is TGCGCCAGCAGCGTCGGGACTAGCGCCCTCTCAGAGACCCAGTACTTC.

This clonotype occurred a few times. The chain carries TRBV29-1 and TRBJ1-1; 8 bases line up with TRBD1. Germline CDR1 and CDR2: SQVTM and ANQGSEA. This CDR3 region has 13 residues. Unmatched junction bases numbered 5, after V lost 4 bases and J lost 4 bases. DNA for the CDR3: TGCAGCGTTGCGCGCGACAGGGGCACTGAAGCTTTCTTT. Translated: CSVARDRGTEAFF.

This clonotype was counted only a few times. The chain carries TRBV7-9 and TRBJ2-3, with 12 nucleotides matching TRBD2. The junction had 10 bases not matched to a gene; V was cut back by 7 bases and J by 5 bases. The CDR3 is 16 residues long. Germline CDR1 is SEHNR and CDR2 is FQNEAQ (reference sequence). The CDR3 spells CASTPRGLAGLDTQYF. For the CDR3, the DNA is TGTGCCAGCACCCCCCGCGGACTAGCGGGACTAGATACGCAGTATTTT. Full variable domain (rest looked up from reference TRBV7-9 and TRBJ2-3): DTGVSQNPRHKITKRGQNVTFRCDPISEHNRLYWYRQTLGQGPEFLTYFQNEAQLEKSRLLSDRFSAERPKGSFSTLEIQRTEQGDSAMYLCASTPRGLAGLDTQYFGPGTRLTVL.

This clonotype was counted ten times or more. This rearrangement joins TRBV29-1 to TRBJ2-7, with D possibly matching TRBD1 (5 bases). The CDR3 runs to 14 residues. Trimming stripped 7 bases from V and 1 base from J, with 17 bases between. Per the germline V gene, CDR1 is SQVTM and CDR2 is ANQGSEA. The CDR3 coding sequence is TGCAGCGGTCAGGACACGCGTTCATCCTACGAGCAGTACTTC. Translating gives CSGQDTRSSYEQYF.

The CDR3 spells CASSVGTYGTASSNTEAFF. In DNA, the CDR3 is TGTGCCAGCAGCGTGGGAACCTACGGGACAGCCTCTAGTAACACTGAAGCTTTCTTT. V and J are TRBV9 and TRBJ1-1, with 7 bases that match TRBD1. The CDR3 consists of 19 residues. Germline assignment: CDR1 SGDLS and CDR2 YYNGEE. Trimming cost V 2 bases and J 2 bases; bases outside gene matches: 18.

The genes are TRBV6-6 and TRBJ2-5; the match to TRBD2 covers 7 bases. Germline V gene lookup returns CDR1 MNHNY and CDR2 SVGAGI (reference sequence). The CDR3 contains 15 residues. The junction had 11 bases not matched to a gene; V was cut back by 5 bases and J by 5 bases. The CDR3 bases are TGTGCCAGCAGTGCGCGGGACTACCGGGGTGAGACCCAGTACTTC. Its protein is CASSARDYRGETQYF.